A single sample is the source of the 26 T cell receptor beta chains below, sequenced in a study of T cell responses to AZD1222 COVID-19 vaccine. Only in-frame clones appear in the TCRdb table, and some are missing; sequencing was by immunoSEQ multiplex PCR. In the table there are 150,000 to 200,000 clones, 87% of which are singletons. Sequencing was performed on peripheral blood, taken on day 0 of AZD1222 vaccination. The receptors stem from an adult in good health.

The gene calls are TRBV7-2 and TRBJ1-1; D remains ambiguous. The CDR3 contains 13 residues. V was cut by 1 base and J by 1 base, with 4 bases left in between. Germline CDR1 is SGHTA and CDR2 is FQGNSA. CDR3 sequence reads: CASSLDRNTEAFF. The CDR3, as DNA: TGTGCCAGCAGCTTAGACAGGAACACTGAAGCTTTCTTT.

The chain carries TRBV5-5 and TRBJ2-7; 11 nucleotides line up with TRBD2. J gave up 3 bases and V 6 bases, and 5 bases lay outside the gene matches. Germline assignment: CDR1 SGHKS and CDR2 YYEKEE (reference sequence). The CDR3 contains 14 residues. The CDR3 bases are TGTGCCAGCACCTGGGGACTAGCGGTCTACGAGCAGTACTTC. Residues: CASTWGLAVYEQYF.

This clone was observed once. The CDR3 nucleotides read TGTGCCAGCAGTCCGACGGGACAGGGAAAGGAGACCCAGTACTTC. Its protein is CASSPTGQGKETQYF. V gene TRBV28 combines with J gene TRBJ2-5, with 9 bases that match TRBD1. Per germline, CDR1 MDHEN and CDR2 SYDVKM. This CDR3 region has 15 residues. V trimming: 5 bases; J trimming: 5 bases; junction bases outside the gene matches: 9.

The chain joins TRBV4-1 to TRBJ2-3; 15 bases fit TRBD2. Trimming removed 4 bases from V and 5 bases from J; junction bases left unmatched: 7. Germline V gene sequence: CDR1 MGHRA, CDR2 YSYEKL. The CDR3 consists of 17 residues. CDR3 sequence reads: CASSRGLAGGQVDTQYF. The CDR3 region has the DNA TGCGCCAGCAGCCGCGGACTAGCGGGAGGGCAGGTAGATACGCAGTATTTT.

V gene TRBV28 combines with J gene TRBJ1-1; 9 positions agree with TRBD1. CDR3 length: 15 residues. Looked up from germline, CDR1 is MDHEN and CDR2 is SYDVKM. After removal of 7 bases from V and 3 bases from J, the junction contained 9 bases not matched to a gene. The CDR3 reads CASNNRGRSDTEAFF. The CDR3 coding sequence is TGTGCCAGCAACAACAGGGGGCGATCGGACACTGAAGCTTTCTTT.

In nucleotides, the CDR3 is TGTGCCAGCAGCCGGGTCGCGGGGGTTGTCCCCTACGAGCAGTACTTC. It specifies CASSRVAGVVPYEQYF. The J gene is TRBJ2-7, the V gene TRBV7-6, with 7 bases fitting TRBD2. J lost 2 bases, V lost 5 bases, and 12 bases had no gene match. The length of the CDR3 is 16 residues. Germline V lookup: CDR1 SGHVS, CDR2 FNYEAQ.

This clone was detected a few times. This chain connects TRBV7-9 to TRBJ2-1, with 11 bases lining up with TRBD2. The V gene end was trimmed by 4 bases and the J gene end by 11 bases; junction bases not matched to a gene: 4. The CDR3 runs 13 residues. Germline CDR1 SEHNR, CDR2 FQNEAQ (reference sequence). CDR3 coding DNA: TGTGCCAGCAGCTCGACTAGCGGGAAGCAGCAGTTCTTC. Translation: CASSSTSGKQQFF.

As DNA, the CDR3 is TGTGCCAACTCCCGACAGGTCGACTATGGCTACACCTTC. Translating it yields CANSRQVDYGYTF. The chain has TRBV6-6 and TRBJ1-2; possibly TRBD1 for D (6 bases). The V gene lost 10 bases and the J gene lost 3 bases, with 15 bases spanning the gap. The CDR3 contains 13 residues. Germline assignment: CDR1 MNHNY and CDR2 SVGAGI (reference sequence).

This clone was seen only a few times. The J gene is TRBJ2-2, the V gene TRBV3-1 (or the pseudogene TRBV3-2); weak D call: TRBD2 (6 bases). Deletions cut 6 bases from V and 4 bases from J, with 15 bases between. This CDR3 has 15 residues. The germline CDR1 and CDR2 sequences are LGHDT and YNNKEL (reference sequence). The CDR3 DNA reads TGTGCCAGCAGTCGAAGCGGGTCCGGCACCGGGGAGCTGTTTTTT. Its translation: CASSRSGSGTGELFF.

In its sample, this clone was seen once. The sample holds other DNA sequences that translate to the same CDR3. The V call is TRBV4-1, the J call TRBJ1-5, with TRBD1 as a possible D gene (6 bases). Between the trimmed V and J ends, which lost 0 bases and 4 bases, there was a span of 13 bases. This CDR3 has 16 amino acids. Germline CDR1 is MGHRA and CDR2 is YSYEKL. CDR3 sequence reads: CASSQDGGLGNQPQHF. CDR3 in DNA: TGCGCCAGCAGCCAAGATGGGGGGCTTGGGAATCAGCCCCAGCATTTT.

V and J are TRBV4-1 and TRBJ1-5; perhaps TRBD1 as D (5 bases). Germline values: CDR1 MGHRA, CDR2 YSYEKL. The CDR3 sequence is 15 residues long. The V end was cut by 0 bases, the J end by 4 bases, with 10 bases between. The CDR3 DNA is TGCGCCAGCAGCCAAGATGGGCAGGGAAATCAGCCCCAGCATTTT. Its translation is CASSQDGQGNQPQHF.

This clone was counted between two and nine times. V is TRBV5-8 and J is TRBJ2-7; possible D gene TRBD1, 5 bases. CDR1 and CDR2 (germline): SGHTS, YDEGEE. Between the trimmed V and J ends, which lost 2 bases and 6 bases, there was a span of 9 bases. The CDR3 contains 12 residues. As DNA, the CDR3 is TGTGCCAGCAGCTTCAGGGTTGTCGAGCAGTACTTC. Translated: CASSFRVVEQYF.

This rearrangement joins TRBV11-2 to TRBJ2-7; D perhaps matches TRBD1 (6 bases). From germline, CDR1 is SGHAT and CDR2 FQNNGV. The CDR3 has 15 residues. V lost 4 bases and J 1 base, leaving 14 bases between the germline ends. The CDR3 spells CASSSLGTPSYEQYF. The CDR3 DNA is TGTGCCAGCAGCTCCCTCGGGACACCTTCCTACGAGCAGTACTTC.

V gene TRBV5-4 combines with J gene TRBJ2-7; the match to TRBD2 covers 12 bases. V lost 4 bases and J lost 3; bases outside the gene matches: 11. This CDR3 comprises 17 residues. Germline values: CDR1 SGHNT, CDR2 YYREEE (reference sequence). The DNA of the CDR3 is TGTGCCAGCAGCCCTGAATATGGACTAGCGGGGTACTACGAGCAGTACTTC. Protein product: CASSPEYGLAGYYEQYF.

The V gene is TRBV7-9, the J gene TRBJ1-2; TRBD1 is a possible D gene (5 bases). This CDR3 region has 15 residues. Trimming shortened V by 1 base and J by 3 bases, and 12 bases separated the two germline ends. Germline V gene lookup returns CDR1 SEHNR and CDR2 FQNEAQ (reference sequence). The CDR3 reads CASSLEYQGYYGYTF. CDR3 bases: TGTGCCAGCAGCTTAGAGTATCAGGGTTACTATGGCTACACCTTC.

V usage is TRBV11-2 and J usage is TRBJ2-2; maybe TRBD1 (6 bases). This CDR3 is built from 18 residues. Germline assignment: CDR1 SGHAT and CDR2 FQNNGV. The V end was cut by 2 bases, the J end by 0 bases, with 16 bases between. In DNA, the CDR3 is TGTGCCAGCAGCTTAAGGTTTCAGGGGACGTCGAACACCGGGGAGCTGTTTTTT. It encodes CASSLRFQGTSNTGELFF.

The chain uses TRBV10-3 and TRBJ2-3; the D gene is possibly TRBD2 (6 bases). The germline V gene encodes CDR1 ENHRY and CDR2 SYGVKD. V lost 10 bases and J 2 bases, leaving 22 bases between the germline ends. This CDR3 is built from 16 residues. This CDR3 reads CATTGLEAGNTDTQYF. The CDR3 DNA follows: TGTGCCACCACGGGGCTTGAAGCGGGCAACACAGATACGCAGTATTTT.

The chain couples TRBV19 to TRBJ2-7, with D perhaps TRBD2 (5 bases). The V end lost 1 base, the J end lost 7 bases, and 8 bases lay between the germline ends. Looked up from germline, CDR1 is LNHDA and CDR2 is SQIVND (reference sequence). This CDR3 region has 12 residues. The CDR3 is CASSIGGREQYF. In nucleotides, the CDR3 is TGTGCCAGTAGTATAGGAGGGCGGGAGCAGTACTTC.

V is TRBV5-1 and J is TRBJ2-3; D ambiguous. The CDR3 contains 15 residues. The germline CDR1 and CDR2 sequences are SGHRS and YFSETQ. Deletions cut 4 bases from V and 2 bases from J, with 14 bases between. CDR3 region: CASSPATYTTDTQYF. The CDR3 region has the DNA TGCGCCAGCAGCCCCGCGACATATACCACAGATACGCAGTATTTT.

The rearrangement joins TRBV5-5 to TRBJ2-5, with D perhaps TRBD2 (6 bases). V lost 0 bases and J lost 5, with 14 bases in between. Germline CDR1 reads SGHKS; CDR2 reads YYEKEE (reference sequence). The CDR3 length is 15 residues. CDR3 sequence: CASSLAGPAGETQYF. CDR3 coding DNA: TGTGCCAGCAGCTTGGCGGGGCCCGCGGGGGAGACCCAGTACTTC.

In this sample, this clone turned up once. CDR3 sequence reads: CASKGTGYSDTEAFF. Here the CDR3 DNA reads TGTGCCAGCAAGGGGACAGGGTACTCGGACACTGAAGCTTTCTTT. The chain joins TRBV19 to TRBJ1-1; 9 bases fit TRBD1. The CDR3 has 15 amino acids. Germline V gene data show CDR1 as LNHDA and CDR2 as SQIVND (reference sequence). Trimming removed 9 bases from V and 3 bases from J; junction bases left unmatched: 11.

This clone was seen a single time. The chain links TRBV19 to TRBJ1-2, with unresolved D. CDR1 and CDR2 (germline): LNHDA, SQIVND (reference sequence). There are 14 residues in the CDR3. Trimming removed 7 bases from V and 4 bases from J, with 16 bases in between. The CDR3 DNA sequence: TGTGCCAGTACCCCACCCCCGGGCTTCTATGGCTACACCTTC. Protein sequence: CASTPPPGFYGYTF.

The chain uses TRBV5-5 and TRBJ2-7, with 12 positions matching TRBD2. V dropped 0 bases and J dropped 4; count of bases not matched to a gene: 5. The CDR3 runs 16 residues. In germline, CDR1 is SGHKS, CDR2 YYEKEE (reference sequence). The CDR3 spells CASSLGYGLAGYEQYF. The DNA of the CDR3 is TGTGCCAGCAGCTTGGGATATGGACTAGCGGGATACGAGCAGTACTTC.

This chain uses TRBV27 with TRBJ1-4, with 7 bases identical to TRBD1. J lost 4 bases, V lost 3 bases, and 2 bases had no gene match. This CDR3 region has 14 residues. Germline CDR1 and CDR2: MNHEY and SMNVEV (reference sequence). The CDR3 region has the DNA TGTGCCAGCAGTTTCAGGGGGTATAATGAAAAACTGTTTTTT. Translating gives CASSFRGYNEKLFF.

The chain joins TRBV15 to TRBJ2-7, with D possibly matching TRBD2 (6 bases). V gave up 0 bases and J gave up 0 bases, with 12 bases separating them. The CDR3 totals 16 residues. Germline assignment: CDR1 LNHNV and CDR2 YYDKDF (reference sequence). The CDR3 spells CATSRDGGGSSYEQYF. The CDR3 bases are TGTGCCACCAGCAGAGATGGTGGGGGGAGCTCCTACGAGCAGTACTTC.

V is TRBV7-9 and J is TRBJ2-3; TRBD1 might be the D (5 bases). Deletions cut 3 bases from V and 6 bases from J, with 10 bases between. The CDR3 covers 13 residues. Germline V gene data show CDR1 as SEHNR and CDR2 as FQNEAQ (reference sequence). DNA of the CDR3: TGTGCCAGCAGCTTCGGTCCAGGGGATACGCAGTATTTT. Translated, it gives CASSFGPGDTQYF. Full variable domain (outside the CDR3, taken from reference TRBV7-9 and TRBJ2-3): DTGVSQNPRHKITKRGQNVTFRCDPISEHNRLYWYRQTLGQGPEFLTYFQNEAQLEKSRLLSDRFSAERPKGSFSTLEIQRTEQGDSAMYLCASSFGPGDTQYFGPGTRLTVL.